A selection of T cell receptor beta chains follows, all from one sample in a study of T cells after posttransplantation cyclophosphamide. Libraries were prepared by immunoSEQ multiplex PCR; TCRdb keeps only in-frame clonotypes and omits some of them. The sample lists fewer than 12,000 clones; roughly nine tenths were seen once. The input for sequencing was CD4+ T cells sorted from PBMCs, taken after allogeneic stem cell transplant with posttransplant cyclophosphamide. The receptors stem from a young adult male patient who received an allogeneic stem cell transplant from a related donor, was CMV-positive, and had acute GVHD only. The T cells may come from the graft donor. Both conserved end residues are part of each CDR3. A D gene is named only where the DNA matches it firmly. Clone size is shown for a subset of rows, as once, few, many or a class of expanded clone.

D	V	J	size	DNA	CDR3
TRBD2	TRBV6-1	TRBJ2-3	NA	TGTGCCAGCAGTGCGCCCGGGACTAGCGGGGGGGAAGGTACGCAGTATTTT	CASSAPGTSGGEGTQYF
NA	TRBV5-4	TRBJ2-7	NA	TGTGCCAGCAGCCCAGCCCGGGGGAGCTCCTACGAGCAGTACTTC	CASSPARGSSYEQYF
TRBD2	TRBV9	TRBJ2-1	once	TGTGCCAGCAGCGTAAGAGCTAGCGGGGGGGCCGGTGAGCAGTTCTTC	CASSVRASGGAGEQFF
TRBD1	TRBV7-2	TRBJ1-5	NA	TGTGCCAGCAGCCCCGGGACAGTGGGCAATCAGCCCCAGCATTTT	CASSPGTVGNQPQHF
TRBD1	TRBV19	TRBJ1-1	few	TGTGCCAGTAGTAGGGGGACAGGGGAGAGTCTGAACACTGAAGCTTTCTTT	CASSRGTGESLNTEAFF
TRBD2	TRBV10-3	TRBJ2-5	few	TGTGCCATCAGTGACGGCGCGGGGGGACAAGAGACCCAGTACTTC	CAISDGAGGQETQYF
TRBD1	TRBV29-1	TRBJ2-5	NA	TGCAGCGTTCTGGGGACAGGATCAAGGACCCAGTACTTC	CSVLGTGSRTQYF
TRBD1	TRBV27	TRBJ1-2	NA	TGTGCCAGCACCGACAGGGGGGCCGGGGGCTACACCTTC	CASTDRGAGGYTF
NA	TRBV5-4	TRBJ1-3	NA	TGTGCCAGCAGCTTGGCCGGCCAGGACTCTGGAAACACCATATATTTT	CASSLAGQDSGNTIYF
TRBD2	TRBV15	TRBJ2-1	NA	TGTGCCACCAGCAGAGAACTAGCGGTAAATGAGCAGTTCTTC	CATSRELAVNEQFF
NA	TRBV5-1	TRBJ1-6	NA	TGCGCCAGCAGCTCGGACAGCGGACGTAATTCACCCCTCCACTTT	CASSSDSGRNSPLHF
TRBD1	TRBV10-3	TRBJ2-1	NA	TGTGCCATCCGGGACAGGGATTGGGATGAGCAGTTCTTC	CAIRDRDWDEQFF
NA	TRBV5-1	TRBJ2-6	NA	TGCGCCAGCAGCTTGGATCTCTCTGGGGCCAACGTCCTGACTTTC	CASSLDLSGANVLTF
TRBD1	TRBV6-1	TRBJ1-5	NA	TGTGCCAGCAGTGACGGACAGGGTAATTATCAGCCCCAGCATTTT	CASSDGQGNYQPQHF
TRBD1	TRBV7-2	TRBJ1-2	NA	TGTGCCAGCAGCTTAGAACAGGGGTTTGGGGGCTACACCTTC	CASSLEQGFGGYTF
NA	TRBV7-9	TRBJ2-3	NA	TGTGCCAGCAGCTTAGGGGGGGGCCCAGATACGCAGTATTTT	CASSLGGGPDTQYF
TRBD2	TRBV9	TRBJ2-3	few	TGTGCCAGCAGCGTATCGCCCAGCGGGGGGGCCCCGGATACGCAGTATTTT	CASSVSPSGGAPDTQYF
NA	TRBV30	TRBJ2-5	NA	TGTGCCTGGAGTGTACTAGAGACCCAGTACTTC	CAWSVLETQYF
TRBD1	TRBV9	TRBJ2-7	once	TGTGCCAGCAGCGTAGGACAGGGAACCTACGAGCAGTACTTC	CASSVGQGTYEQYF
NA	TRBV7-2	TRBJ2-5	NA	TGTGCCAGCAGCTTAGCTTACAGCCAAGAGACCCAGTACTTC	CASSLAYSQETQYF
NA	TRBV7-2	TRBJ1-2	NA	TGTGCCAGCAGCACAAAGACGCGGGGCTACACCTTC	CASSTKTRGYTF
TRBD1	TRBV6-5	TRBJ2-1	few	TGTGCCAGCAGGCCAGGGGGCCTGGGGAATGAGCAGTTCTTC	CASRPGGLGNEQFF
NA	TRBV7-2	TRBJ2-4	NA	TGTGCCAGCAGCCCGAACAGGGTGCTAGCCAAAAACATTCAGTACTTC	CASSPNRVLAKNIQYF
NA	TRBV19	TRBJ1-2	NA	TGTGCCAGTAGTATAAGTGCGGGGGACTATGGCTACACCTTC	CASSISAGDYGYTF
NA	TRBV30	TRBJ1-2	NA	TGTGCCTGGAGTCGCAGGTATGGCTACACCTTC	CAWSRRYGYTF
TRBD1	TRBV9	TRBJ2-7	NA	TGTGCCAGCAGCTTAGGACAGGGGCCCTACGAGCAGTACTTC	CASSLGQGPYEQYF
TRBD2	TRBV11-3	TRBJ2-5	NA	TGTGCCAGCAGCTCCGGACTAGCGGGGGCACAAGAGACCCAGTACTTC	CASSSGLAGAQETQYF
TRBD2	TRBV7-2	TRBJ2-5	NA	TGTGCCAGCAGCGCCCCATCCGGGACTAGCGGGGGAGAGACCCAGTACTTC	CASSAPSGTSGGETQYF
TRBD2	TRBV5-4	TRBJ2-5	NA	TGTGCCAGCAGCGCCGGGACTAGCGGGGGTTATGAGACCCAGTACTTC	CASSAGTSGGYETQYF
NA	TRBV19	TRBJ1-2	NA	TGTGCCAGTAAGACCAAAGATCAGGCCCACTATGGCTACACCTTC	CASKTKDQAHYGYTF
NA	TRBV9	TRBJ2-1	NA	TGTGCCAGCAGCGTAGTGGCGGGGAGCAATGAGCAGTTCTTC	CASSVVAGSNEQFF
TRBD1	TRBV9	TRBJ1-2	NA	TGTGCCAGCAGCGTAGGAGGGACAGGGCTGGACTATGGCTACACCTTC	CASSVGGTGLDYGYTF
NA	TRBV6-4	TRBJ2-1	NA	TGTGCCAGCAGCCTGGATGGGAGCTCCTACAATGAGCAGTTCTTC	CASSLDGSSYNEQFF
TRBD1	TRBV29-1	TRBJ2-1	NA	TGCAGCGTCGATGACAGGGGGCTCGGCAATGAGCAGTTCTTC	CSVDDRGLGNEQFF
NA	TRBV5-1	TRBJ1-1	NA	TGCGCCAGCAGCTCAGGGCAGAAGAACACTGAAGCTTTCTTT	CASSSGQKNTEAFF
NA	TRBV19	TRBJ2-4	NA	TGTGCCAGTAGTATCAGGGCGACAGGAGGTGCCAAAAACATTCAGTACTTC	CASSIRATGGAKNIQYF
NA	TRBV7-9	TRBJ1-2	NA	TGTGCCAGCGGAGAAACGACTAACTATGGCTACACCTTC	CASGETTNYGYTF
NA	TRBV21-1	TRBJ2-3	NA	TGTGCCAGGGTACGACTAGCGGGGGGGCCGCAGTATTTT	CARVRLAGGPQYF
NA	TRBV5-8	TRBJ2-4	few	TGTGCCAGCAGCCCCAGAGTCCGGGTCCGACTCATTCAGTACTTC	CASSPRVRVRLIQYF
NA	TRBV6-6	TRBJ2-2	NA	TGTGCCAGCAGTTACTCGAGTGCGAACACCGGGGAGCTGTTTTTT	CASSYSSANTGELFF
NA	TRBV19	TRBJ2-2	once	TGTGCCAGTAGAGGGGGCCCGGGGGAGACCGGGGAGCTGTTTTTT	CASRGGPGETGELFF
TRBD1	TRBV4-3	TRBJ1-2	few	TGCGCCAGCAGCCCCGTGGACAGGGAAAGTGGCTACACCTTC	CASSPVDRESGYTF
TRBD1	TRBV27	TRBJ1-5	NA	TGTGCCAGCAGGACAGGGATCCAGCCCCAGCATTTT	CASRTGIQPQHF
TRBD1	TRBV11-2	TRBJ1-5	few	TGTGCCAGCAGCTTAGATTATGAAGACAGGGGAGGGAATCAGCCCCAGCATTTT	CASSLDYEDRGGNQPQHF
NA	TRBV30	TRBJ1-4	NA	TGTGCCTGGAGTGTTGGTGCGGGGTTGGCTGAAAAACTGTTTTTT	CAWSVGAGLAEKLFF
NA	TRBV18	TRBJ1-1	NA	TGTGCCAGCTCACCCTTTAGCGGAAGCGACACTGAAGCTTTCTTT	CASSPFSGSDTEAFF
NA	TRBV7-9	TRBJ1-6	once	TGTGCCAGCAGCTTTAGGGGGAATAATTCACCCCTCCACTTT	CASSFRGNNSPLHF
TRBD2	TRBV5-1	TRBJ2-5	NA	TGCGCCAGCAGCCCACTAGCGACGGAGACCCAGTACTTC	CASSPLATETQYF
NA	TRBV7-6	TRBJ1-4	NA	TGTGCCAGCAGCTTAGGACGGGAACTCGTTAATGAAAAACTGTTTTTT	CASSLGRELVNEKLFF
NA	TRBV4-2	TRBJ2-1	NA	TGTGCCAGCAGCCGATCAGGGAACAATGAGCAGTTCTTC	CASSRSGNNEQFF
TRBD1	TRBV28	TRBJ2-7	once	TGTGCCAGCAGTTTGAGACAGGGGTGGGGCGAGCAGTACTTC	CASSLRQGWGEQYF
NA	TRBV6-6	TRBJ1-1	NA	TGTGCCAGCAGTAACAGGGCGGCGACCACTGAAGCTTTCTTT	CASSNRAATTEAFF
NA	TRBV7-2	TRBJ2-6	NA	TGTGCCAGCAACCGGGACAAACTCTCTGGGGCCAACGTCCTGACTTTC	CASNRDKLSGANVLTF
NA	TRBV6-5	TRBJ1-1	NA	TGTGCCAGCAGTTACGAGGGGGAGACGACTGAAGCTTTCTTT	CASSYEGETTEAFF
TRBD2	TRBV5-1	TRBJ2-1	NA	TGCGCCAGCCACCCAGGACTAGCGGGGGGTAAGAATGAGCAGTTCTTC	CASHPGLAGGKNEQFF
TRBD1	TRBV18	TRBJ1-5	NA	TGTGCCAGCTCACCAGGACAGGGAGCACAGAATCAGCCCCAGCATTTT	CASSPGQGAQNQPQHF
NA	TRBV27	TRBJ2-5	NA	TGTGCCAGCAGTTTTGCAGGGACTGCAGAGACCCAGTACTTC	CASSFAGTAETQYF